One sample yielded the 32 T cell receptor beta chains listed below, sequenced in a study of vaccination and CD4 T cells after COVID-19 (dated by TCRdb to between 2021 and 2022). Explained via the paper, the treatment or condition label denotes: approximately 9-day PBMC culture with coronavirus spike peptide pools or control peptides (ViraFEST assay). CD4+ T cells from unexposed donors were collected before the COVID-19 pandemic (2011-2018). Libraries were made using PCR. Reads for this sample came from an Illumina iSeq 100. DNA from cultured CD4+ T cells was subjected to TCR sequencing with the Oncomine TCR Beta short-read assay at the Johns Hopkins FTIC core. The public reads were reanalyzed by TCRdb: fastp trimming at Q25, MiXCR alignment, in-frame beta chains only. One record per CDR3 amino acid sequence lists the most common genes and DNA. This sample lists about 10,000 distinct CDR3 sequences; roughly 35% were detected once. In total, the top ten clones hold around an eighth of the sample.

No antigen has been identified for these receptors. The sample taken for sequencing was CD4+ T cells from blood, cultured in vitro. The receptors here all came from a human donor in good health.

The genes are TRBV20-1 and TRBJ2-1; no firm D call. Trimming took off 6 bases at V and 1 base at J, with 10 bases between the two ends. Germline CDR1 is DFQATT and CDR2 is SNEGSKA (reference sequence). The CDR3 runs 13 residues. CDR3 amino acids: CSAAVGSYNEQFF. Written as DNA, the CDR3 is TGCAGTGCCGCCGTCGGGTCCTACAATGAGCAGTTCTTC.

This clonotype was seen more than once but under ten times. The chain is built from TRBV11-2 and TRBJ2-1; 7 nucleotides match TRBD2. The CDR3 has 15 residues. Germline assignment: CDR1 SGHAT and CDR2 FQNNGV. V was pared by 1 base and J by 8 bases, with 8 bases of the junction left unmatched. The chain's CDR3 is CASSLGRGNTYEQFF. The CDR3 DNA reads TGTGCCAGCAGCTTAGGGCGGGGGAATACTTATGAGCAGTTCTTC.

This clonotype was recorded a few times. The chain employs TRBV4-1 and TRBJ1-2; D gene ambiguous. The CDR3 runs 15 residues. Per germline, CDR1 MGHRA and CDR2 YSYEKL. The V end was cut by 0 bases, the J end by 4 bases, with 12 bases between. CDR3 sequence reads: CASSQEIPKGYGYTF. The CDR3, as DNA: TGCGCCAGCAGCCAAGAAATCCCGAAAGGCTATGGCTACACCTTC.

The V and J genes are TRBV5-1 and TRBJ2-2; D gene unclear. Germline CDR1 reads SGHRS; CDR2 reads YFSETQ. V dropped 0 bases and J dropped 3 bases, with 6 bases sitting between them. CDR3 size: 14 residues. CDR3 loop: CASSLVLYTGELFF. For the CDR3, the DNA is TGCGCCAGCAGCTTGGTACTATACACCGGGGAGCTGTTTTTT.

This clonotype occurred a few times. The V and J genes are TRBV20-1 and TRBJ2-3; TRBD2 agrees at 10 bases. Germline CDR1 and CDR2: DFQATT and SNEGSKA (reference sequence). The V and J ends lost 3 bases and 5 bases, in that order; junction bases with no gene match: 11. The CDR3 spans 16 residues. The CDR3 DNA reads as TGCAGTGCTAGGCCCCCCCTAGCGGGAGAGAAAGATACGCAGTATTTT. Translated, it gives CSARPPLAGEKDTQYF.

This clonotype was observed a few times. The chain combines TRBV6-5 with TRBJ2-7; the match to TRBD2 covers 8 bases. CDR1 and CDR2 (germline): MNHEY, SVGAGI. This CDR3 contains 15 residues. V was pared by 3 bases and J by 0 bases, with 4 bases of the junction left unmatched. CDR3 residues: CASSYSGTDSYEQYF. DNA for the CDR3: TGTGCCAGCAGTTATAGCGGGACCGACTCCTACGAGCAGTACTTC.

This chain joins TRBV20-1 and TRBJ2-2; possibly TRBD1 or TRBD2 for D (5 bases each). CDR1 is DFQATT and CDR2 is SNEGSKA in the germline V gene (reference sequence). The CDR3 is 15 amino acids. The germline V and J ends were trimmed by 4 bases and 2 bases, with 14 bases remaining between them. CDR3 coding DNA: TGCAGTGCTACTGGAGAGGGACCTAACACCGGGGAGCTGTTTTTT. Amino acid sequence: CSATGEGPNTGELFF.

This clonotype is labeled as medium-sized (0.01 to 0.1%). This chain joins TRBV20-1 and TRBJ2-3, with D possibly being TRBD2 (5 bases). V was pared by 6 bases and J by 4 bases, with 20 bases between. The germline V gene encodes CDR1 DFQATT and CDR2 SNEGSKA (reference sequence). This CDR3 contains 15 residues. The CDR3 protein is CSAVGQRYRPDTQYF. For the CDR3, the DNA is TGCAGTGCCGTAGGGCAGCGGTATCGCCCAGATACGCAGTATTTT.

The chain recombines TRBV7-6 with TRBJ2-3; 8 bases fit TRBD1. The V and J ends lost 5 bases and 3 bases, in that order; junction bases with no gene match: 7. Looked up from germline, CDR1 is SGHVS and CDR2 is FNYEAQ. This CDR3 is built from 15 residues. The CDR3 sequence is CASSGGQEYTDTQYF. CDR3 sequence (DNA): TGTGCCAGCAGCGGGGGACAGGAATATACAGATACGCAGTATTTT.

V usage is TRBV19 and J usage is TRBJ1-3; 7 bases align to TRBD1. The CDR3 has 13 residues. Losses at the gene ends were 6 bases for V and 3 bases for J; bases not matched to a gene: 2. Per germline, CDR1 LNHDA and CDR2 SQIVND (reference sequence). The CDR3 DNA sequence: TGTGCCAGTAGCTGGGACAGTGGAAACACCATATATTTT. This encodes CASSWDSGNTIYF. Using reference TRBV19 and TRBJ1-3 for the parts outside the CDR3, the full variable domain is DGGITQSPKYLFRKEGQNVTLSCEQNLNHDAMYWYRQDPGQGLRLIYYSQIVNDFQKGDIAEGYSVSREKKESFPLTVTSAQKNPTAFYLCASSWDSGNTIYFGEGSWLTVV.

There are a few counts of this clonotype. The chain joins TRBV6-5 to TRBJ1-5; possible D gene TRBD1, 5 bases. Trimming took off 2 bases at V and 7 bases at J, with 15 bases between the two ends. Per the germline V gene, CDR1 is MNHEY and CDR2 is SVGAGI. The CDR3 contains 15 residues. CDR3 sequence reads: CASSYPSGSVQPQHF. DNA of the CDR3: TGTGCCAGCAGTTACCCATCAGGGTCTGTCCAGCCCCAGCATTTT.

The CDR3 DNA follows: TGTGCCAGCAGCCGTTCTTGGGATCAGCCCCAGCATTTT. Its protein is CASSRSWDQPQHF. The chain employs TRBV7-2 and TRBJ1-5, with D hard to call. The CDR3 runs 13 residues. CDR1 is SGHTA, CDR2 FQGNSA, per germline. The germline V and J ends were trimmed by 5 bases and 5 bases, with 10 bases remaining between them.

The chain couples TRBV6-1 to TRBJ1-5, with D unclear. Germline V gene data show CDR1 as MNHNS and CDR2 as SASEGT. The CDR3 loop spans 14 amino acids. Trimming left V 6 bases short and J 2 bases short, with 11 bases between. CDR3 residues: CASRREGGNQPQHF. Written as DNA, the CDR3 is TGTGCCAGCAGGAGGGAGGGAGGCAATCAGCCCCAGCATTTT.

The CDR3 loop reads CASSGGAEQYF. The CDR3 nucleotides are TGTGCCAGCAGCGGGGGCGCCGAGCAGTACTTC. The V and J genes are TRBV12-3 or TRBV12-4 and TRBJ2-7; D tentatively reads TRBD1 or TRBD2 (6 bases each). Between the trimmed V and J ends, which lost 6 bases and 6 bases, there was a span of 9 bases. The CDR3 is made up of 11 amino acids.

This clonotype was detected only a few times. The chain couples TRBV27 to TRBJ2-3; 7 nucleotides agree with TRBD2. The CDR3 loop spans 13 amino acids. Losses at the gene ends were 1 base for V and 8 bases for J; bases not matched to a gene: 3. Germline assignment: CDR1 MNHEY and CDR2 SMNVEV (reference sequence). The CDR3 region is CASSLFGEGTQYF. For the CDR3, the DNA is TGTGCCAGCAGTTTATTCGGGGAGGGTACGCAGTATTTT.

V is TRBV15 and J is TRBJ2-7; D possibly corresponds to TRBD1 (7 bases). Germline V gene sequence: CDR1 LNHNV, CDR2 YYDKDF (reference sequence). The CDR3 has 15 amino acids. Trimming shortened V by 1 base and J by 0 bases, and 10 bases separated the two germline ends. CDR3 bases: TGTGCCACCAGCAGAGGCCAGGGGGGCTCCTACGAGCAGTACTTC. Residues: CATSRGQGGSYEQYF. Looking up the rest from reference TRBV15 and TRBJ2-7 gives the full variable domain: DAMVIQNPRYQVTQFGKPVTLSCSQTLNHNVMYWYQQKSSQAPKLLFHYYDKDFNNEADTPDNFQSRRPNTSFCFLDIRSPGLGDTAMYLCATSRGQGGSYEQYFGPGTRLTVT.

The chain carries TRBV29-1 and TRBJ1-2; D gene ambiguous. CDR3 length equals 14 residues. Germline loops: CDR1 SQVTM, CDR2 ANQGSEA. V dropped 7 bases and J dropped 0 bases, with 15 bases sitting between them. The CDR3 nucleotides read TGCAGCGCCCGCAGCGGATCTTCTAACTATGGCTACACCTTC. Residues: CSARSGSSNYGYTF.

The chain recombines TRBV5-4 with TRBJ2-3; 12 positions match TRBD2. The trim removed 3 bases at V and 4 bases at J, leaving 6 bases unmatched. CDR3 length: 16 amino acids. Germline V gene lookup returns CDR1 SGHNT and CDR2 YYREEE (reference sequence). CDR3 DNA sequence: TGTGCCAGCAGCTCCCCCCTAGCGGGGGGGTCAGATACGCAGTATTTT. Translation gives CASSSPLAGGSDTQYF.

By sample share, this clonotype is medium-sized. The chain couples TRBV7-8 to TRBJ1-5; TRBD1 might be the D (5 bases). This CDR3 region has 14 residues. Germline CDR1 reads SGHVS; CDR2 reads FQNEAQ. V lost 4 bases to trimming and J lost 4 bases, with 11 bases between them. The CDR3 DNA reads as TGTGCCAGCAGCTCCGTACAGGCTAATCAGCCCCAGCATTTT. Amino acids: CASSSVQANQPQHF.

V gene TRBV29-1 combines with J gene TRBJ2-5; 7 nucleotides line up with TRBD1. The J segment lost 5 bases and the V segment lost 7 bases, leaving 4 bases of the junction unmatched. In germline, CDR1 is SQVTM, CDR2 ANQGSEA. CDR3 length: 11 residues. The CDR3 spells CSDLTGETQYF. The CDR3 DNA follows: TGCAGCGACCTGACAGGGGAGACCCAGTACTTC. Full variable domain (outside the CDR3, taken from reference TRBV29-1 and TRBJ2-5): SAVISQKPSRDICQRGTSLTIQCQVDSQVTMMFWYRQQPGQSLTLIATANQGSEATYESGFVIDKFPISRPNLTFSTLTVSNMSPEDSSIYLCSDLTGETQYFGPGTRLLVL.

The chain recombines TRBV4-2 with TRBJ1-1; D might be TRBD1 (5 bases). Deletions cut 1 base from V and 6 bases from J, with 15 bases between. The CDR3 is 15 residues long. Germline CDR1 is LGHNA and CDR2 is YNFKEQ. DNA of the CDR3: TGTGCCAGCAGCCAAGGGCCTCAGGGTCGCGCTGAAGCTTTCTTT. The encoded protein is CASSQGPQGRAEAFF.

This rearrangement joins TRBV12-3 or TRBV12-4 to TRBJ1-1; the D gene is possibly TRBD1 (5 bases). CDR3 length: 15 amino acids. V dropped 7 bases and J dropped 1 base, with 16 bases sitting between them. CDR3 bases: TGTGCCAGCACACCCGGGGGGGTGACGAACACTGAAGCTTTCTTT. Protein sequence: CASTPGGVTNTEAFF.

The chain employs TRBV19 and TRBJ2-5; 7 bases align to TRBD1. This CDR3 has 14 residues. V dropped 6 bases and J dropped 7; count of bases not matched to a gene: 11. Per the germline V gene, CDR1 is LNHDA and CDR2 is SQIVND (reference sequence). DNA for the CDR3: TGTGCCAGTAGAAACAGGGGTTCTCAGGGGACCCAGTACTTC. Protein sequence: CASRNRGSQGTQYF. Based on the CDR3 plus reference TRBV19 and TRBJ2-5, the full variable domain is DGGITQSPKYLFRKEGQNVTLSCEQNLNHDAMYWYRQDPGQGLRLIYYSQIVNDFQKGDIAEGYSVSREKKESFPLTVTSAQKNPTAFYLCASRNRGSQGTQYFGPGTRLLVL.

This chain connects TRBV7-2 to TRBJ1-6; 9 bases align to TRBD1. Looked up from germline, CDR1 is SGHTA and CDR2 is FQGNSA. Trimming cost V 1 base and J 6 bases; bases outside gene matches: 4. The CDR3 runs to 16 residues. The CDR3: CASSLVVQGANSPLHF. The DNA of the CDR3 is TGTGCCAGCAGCTTAGTGGTACAGGGGGCTAATTCACCCCTCCACTTT.

In its sample, this clonotype was seen a few times. This chain uses TRBV11-2 with TRBJ1-5; no reliable D call. Trimming stripped 5 bases from V and 4 bases from J, with 9 bases between. Germline CDR1 SGHAT, CDR2 FQNNGV. CDR3 length: 13 amino acids. The CDR3 coding sequence is TGTGCCAGCAGCCCCGAGGGAAATCAGCCCCAGCATTTT. Translation gives CASSPEGNQPQHF.

In its sample, this clonotype was seen a few times. CDR3 protein: CSASLAGGTDTQYF. CDR3 nucleotides: TGCAGTGCTAGTCTAGCGGGAGGAACAGATACGCAGTATTTT. The chain is built from TRBV20-1 and TRBJ2-3; 11 nucleotides line up with TRBD2. V gave up 3 bases and J gave up 3 bases; unmatched junction bases: 2. Looked up from germline, CDR1 is DFQATT and CDR2 is SNEGSKA (reference sequence). This CDR3 is built from 14 residues.

In this sample, this clonotype turned up once. The chain combines TRBV10-2 with TRBJ2-3; 12 bases align to TRBD2. Germline CDR1 reads WSHSY; CDR2 reads SAAADI. V lost 0 bases to trimming and J lost 4 bases; unmatched junction nucleotides: 8. The CDR3 runs 18 residues. CDR3 loop: CASSESRLAGVRADTQYF. The CDR3 bases are TGCGCCAGCAGTGAGTCCCGACTAGCGGGAGTTCGAGCAGATACGCAGTATTTT.

This clonotype was counted only a few times. The rearrangement uses TRBV27 and TRBJ1-1; weak D call: TRBD1 (5 bases). Between the trimmed V and J ends, which lost 3 bases and 1 base, there was a span of 6 bases. The CDR3 is 13 residues long. The V gene's germline CDR1 is MNHEY and CDR2 SMNVEV (reference sequence). The CDR3 region is CASSLGRNTEAFF. CDR3 nucleotide sequence: TGTGCCAGCAGTTTGGGACGGAACACTGAAGCTTTCTTT.

This chain connects TRBV11-2 to TRBJ2-3; 9 nucleotides line up with TRBD1. With V trimmed by 1 base and J by 1 base, 3 bases remained unmatched. The CDR3 spans 16 residues. CDR1 and CDR2 (germline): SGHAT, FQNNGV. The chain's CDR3 is CASSLGGQGRTDTQYF. The DNA of the CDR3 is TGTGCCAGCAGCTTAGGTGGACAGGGGCGCACAGATACGCAGTATTTT. The full variable domain, completed using reference TRBV11-2 and TRBJ2-3, is EAGVAQSPRYKIIEKRQSVAFWCNPISGHATLYWYQQILGQGPKLLIQFQNNGVVDDSQLPKDRFSAERLKGVDSTLKIQPAKLEDSAVYLCASSLGGQGRTDTQYFGPGTRLTVL.

This clonotype was detected only a few times. This sequence joins TRBV10-1 and TRBJ2-2; 9 positions agree with TRBD2. The V gene's germline CDR1 is WNHNN and CDR2 SYGVQD (reference sequence). There are 15 residues in the CDR3. V trimming: 7 bases; J trimming: 6 bases; junction bases outside the gene matches: 9. CDR3 DNA: TGCGCCAGCACACCTAGCGGGGATAAGGCCGGGGAGCTGTTTTTT. Amino acid sequence: CASTPSGDKAGELFF.

The table lists this clonotype with a few counts. The chain has TRBV2 and TRBJ1-1; D gene ambiguous. The length of the CDR3 is 12 residues. V was pared by 4 bases and J by 7 bases, with 10 bases between. Germline CDR1 and CDR2: SNHLY and FYNNEI. Written as DNA, the CDR3 is TGTGCCAGCAGTGTAGCGAATTTTGAAGCTTTCTTT. Translating gives CASSVANFEAFF.

A few counts support this clonotype. The CDR3 loop is CSAPRGGGETQYF. CDR3 nucleotide sequence: TGCAGTGCCCCCCGGGGGGGCGGAGAGACCCAGTACTTC. The V and J genes are TRBV20-1 and TRBJ2-5; TRBD2 matches at 8 bases. The CDR3 has 13 amino acids. Germline-derived CDR1 and CDR2 are DFQATT and SNEGSKA (reference sequence). Trimming removed 6 bases from V and 4 bases from J; junction bases left unmatched: 7.